The 23 T cell receptor beta chains in this list originate from one sample, sequenced in a study of siplizumab effects on memory and regulatory T cells (dated by TCRdb to the late 2010s). Libraries were constructed by the immunoSEQ multiplex PCR assay. TCRdb mirrors the immuneACCESS table, restricted to in-frame sequences. Some clones are absent from its copies; in checked studies, under half trace to an unresolved V gene, and the reason for the others is unknown. Recorded for this sample are some 97,000 clones; about 95% of them occurred a single time. The ten largest clonotypes hold 1% to 1.5% of the sample. The material sequenced was non-Treg CD4+ T cells sorted from blood. The sample's cell subset or site label, decoded: FACS-sorted unstimulated CD4+ non-regulatory T cells. The receptor source for this set is a human donor in good health.

This chain links TRBV25-1 with TRBJ1-4; the D gene is possibly TRBD1 (6 bases). Germline CDR1 and CDR2: MGHDK and SYGVNS. The CDR3 is 15 amino acids. V lost 6 bases to trimming and J lost 7 bases, with 18 bases between them. CDR3 sequence reads: CASRGAGRAGEKLFF. Written as DNA, the CDR3 is TGTGCCAGCAGGGGGGCGGGTAGGGCCGGTGAAAAACTGTTTTTT. The full variable domain, rest sourced from reference TRBV25-1 and TRBJ1-4, is EADIYQTPRYLVIGTGKKITLECSQTMGHDKMYWYQQDPGMELHLIHYSYGVNSTEKGDLSSESTVSRIRTEHFPLTLESARPSHTSQYLCASRGAGRAGEKLFFGSGTQLSVL.

The rearrangement joins TRBV28 to TRBJ1-3; D call uncertain. The CDR3 has 14 residues. Germline values: CDR1 MDHEN, CDR2 SYDVKM. V was trimmed by 6 bases and J by 4 bases, leaving 13 bases between them. The CDR3 spells CASRRGGVGNTIYF. The CDR3 DNA reads TGTGCCAGCAGGCGCGGCGGTGTGGGAAACACCATATATTTT.

The chain employs TRBV5-1 and TRBJ1-4; D is possibly TRBD1 (6 bases). Trimming removed 0 bases at V and 5 bases at J, with 17 bases between. The germline gives CDR1 SGHRS, CDR2 YFSETQ. This CDR3 contains 17 residues. Here the CDR3 reads CASSLGTAFAPNEKLFF. The DNA of the CDR3 is TGCGCCAGCAGCTTGGGGACAGCCTTTGCTCCCAATGAAAAACTGTTTTTT.

The gene calls are TRBV19 and TRBJ2-6; D uncertain. V was pared by 2 bases and J by 1 base, with 0 bases between. The CDR3 runs 13 residues. From germline, CDR1 is LNHDA and CDR2 SQIVND (reference sequence). The CDR3 loop reads CASSISGANVLTF. For the CDR3, the DNA is TGTGCCAGTAGTATATCTGGGGCCAACGTCCTGACTTTC. The complete variable domain, with remaining parts taken from reference TRBV19 and TRBJ2-6, reads DGGITQSPKYLFRKEGQNVTLSCEQNLNHDAMYWYRQDPGQGLRLIYYSQIVNDFQKGDIAEGYSVSREKKESFPLTVTSAQKNPTAFYLCASSISGANVLTFGAGSRLTVL.

The chain uses TRBV11-2 and TRBJ2-1, with D possibly being TRBD2 (5 bases). The CDR3 is 13 residues long. Per germline, CDR1 SGHAT and CDR2 FQNNGV. Trimming left V 2 bases short and J 14 bases short, with 16 bases between. The CDR3 spells CASSLHLRYGEFF. DNA of the CDR3: TGTGCCAGCAGCTTACATTTGCGTTACGGGGAGTTCTTC.

The J gene is TRBJ2-7, the V gene TRBV2; D may be TRBD2 (6 bases). The CDR3 length is 15 residues. Deletions cut 4 bases from V and 0 bases from J, with 13 bases between. CDR1 and CDR2 from the germline V gene are SNHLY and FYNNEI. The CDR3 nucleotides read TGTGCCAGCAGTGGGGCGGGGCGGGACTCCTACGAGCAGTACTTC. This sequence encodes CASSGAGRDSYEQYF.

The sample holds one count of this clone. The V call is TRBV27, the J call TRBJ1-2; D may be TRBD1 (5 bases). With 8 bases removed from V and 4 bases from J, the gap between germline ends came to 17 bases. In germline, CDR1 is MNHEY, CDR2 SMNVEV (reference sequence). This CDR3 region has 14 residues. The CDR3 here is CASHGTEGPYGYTF. DNA for the CDR3: TGTGCCAGCCACGGGACCGAGGGTCCCTATGGCTACACCTTC.

The CDR3 bases are TGTGCCAGCATATCCACAGCTTGGGGGTCCTACGAGCAGTACTTC. This sequence encodes CASISTAWGSYEQYF. The chain is built from TRBV27 and TRBJ2-7; possibly TRBD1 or TRBD2 for D (5 bases each). The V gene's germline CDR1 is MNHEY and CDR2 SMNVEV (reference sequence). The CDR3 consists of 15 residues. The ends were cut back, 7 bases at V and 1 base at J, with 17 bases in the middle.

V is TRBV5-1 and J is TRBJ2-7, with D possibly matching TRBD2 (7 bases). The germline V gene encodes CDR1 SGHRS and CDR2 YFSETQ. Between the trimmed V and J ends, which lost 4 bases and 2 bases, there was a span of 16 bases. The CDR3 is 15 residues long. Written as DNA, the CDR3 is TGCGCCAGCAGCCTGGCGCGAGGGGGGGCCTACGAGCAGTACTTC. Translating it yields CASSLARGGAYEQYF.

The chain carries TRBV18 and TRBJ2-7, with unresolved D. CDR3 length equals 14 residues. Per the germline V gene, CDR1 is KGHSH and CDR2 is LQKENI. The germline V and J ends were trimmed by 2 bases and 2 bases, with 10 bases remaining between them. CDR3 in amino acids: CASSPVGTTYEQYF. As DNA, the CDR3 is TGTGCCAGCTCACCAGTGGGCACAACCTACGAGCAGTACTTC.

This clone was found a few times. The J gene is TRBJ1-2, the V gene TRBV6-5; D is possibly TRBD1 (5 bases). The CDR3 is 15 residues long. With 7 bases removed from V and 4 bases from J, the gap between germline ends came to 19 bases. Looked up from germline, CDR1 is MNHEY and CDR2 is SVGAGI. The CDR3 nucleotides read TGTGCCAGCACCCAAGAATACGGGACCGCCTATGGCTACACCTTC. Translated: CASTQEYGTAYGYTF.

V usage is TRBV2 and J usage is TRBJ1-6; the match to TRBD1 covers 7 bases. This CDR3 comprises 14 residues. Germline V gene sequence: CDR1 SNHLY, CDR2 FYNNEI. V was clipped by 6 bases and J by 6 bases; unmatched bases: 5. CDR3 DNA: TGTGCCAGCAGAGAACAGGGGACTAATTCACCCCTCCACTTT. It is translated as CASREQGTNSPLHF.

The chain carries TRBV6-1 and TRBJ2-7, with TRBD2 identical over 12 bases. CDR1 and CDR2 from the germline V gene are MNHNS and SASEGT. V shed 1 base and J 3 bases; nucleotides not matched to a gene: 4. CDR3 length equals 16 residues. The DNA of the CDR3 is TGTGCCAGCAGTGAAGGACTAGCGGGAGCGATCTACGAGCAGTACTTC. This encodes CASSEGLAGAIYEQYF.

The chain carries TRBV15 and TRBJ2-1, with D uncertain. Germline V lookup: CDR1 LNHNV, CDR2 YYDKDF (reference sequence). With 3 bases removed from V and 8 bases from J, the gap between germline ends came to 11 bases. CDR3 length: 13 amino acids. In nucleotides, the CDR3 is TGTGCCACCAGCAGGGCTATAGCCCATGAGCAGTTCTTC. This sequence encodes CATSRAIAHEQFF.

This sequence joins TRBV30 and TRBJ2-5; D gene ambiguous. V lost 4 bases and J 1 base, leaving 4 bases between the germline ends. The germline gives CDR1 GTSNPN, CDR2 SVGIG (reference sequence). This CDR3 spans 11 amino acids. CDR3 loop: CAWKGQETQYF. Here the CDR3 DNA reads TGTGCCTGGAAAGGCCAAGAGACCCAGTACTTC.

The chain carries TRBV5-1 and TRBJ2-1, with D perhaps matching TRBD2 (5 bases). This CDR3 spans 15 amino acids. Germline lookup yields CDR1 SGHRS and CDR2 YFSETQ. Trimming removed 5 bases at V and 3 bases at J, with 15 bases between. The CDR3 nucleotides read TGCGCCAGCAGTACTAGGGCGGAAAGCTACAATGAGCAGTTCTTC. As protein: CASSTRAESYNEQFF.

The chain links TRBV5-4 to TRBJ1-2; 9 bases line up with TRBD1. Germline assignment: CDR1 SGHNT and CDR2 YYREEE (reference sequence). V trimming: 3 bases; J trimming: 5 bases; junction bases outside the gene matches: 5. This CDR3 region has 14 residues. CDR3 residues: CASSSAGTGYGYTF. The CDR3 nucleotides are TGTGCCAGCAGCTCCGCCGGGACAGGGTATGGCTACACCTTC.

This sequence joins TRBV5-8 and TRBJ2-5, with 7 bases fitting TRBD2. The CDR3 consists of 14 residues. V lost 4 bases, J lost 3 bases, and 6 bases stayed unmatched. Germline-derived CDR1 and CDR2 are SGHTS and YDEGEE. The CDR3 sequence: CASSLSSGKETQYF. DNA of the CDR3: TGTGCCAGCAGCCTGTCTAGCGGTAAAGAGACCCAGTACTTC. The full variable domain, in which reference TRBV5-8 and TRBJ2-5 provide the parts outside the CDR3, is EAGVTQSPTHLIKTRGQQATLRCSPISGHTSVYWYQQALGLGLQFLLWYDEGEERNRGNFPPRFSGRQFPNYSSELNVNALELEDSALYLCASSLSSGKETQYFGPGTRLLVL.

This chain connects TRBV5-1 to TRBJ1-2; a weak D match, TRBD1 (6 bases). Trimming removed 4 bases from V and 4 bases from J, with 20 bases in between. The CDR3 sequence is 16 residues long. Germline CDR1 and CDR2: SGHRS and YFSETQ. The chain's CDR3 is CASSLRQAADSYGYTF. CDR3 nucleotides: TGCGCCAGCAGCCTAAGACAGGCGGCGGACTCCTATGGCTACACCTTC.

J is TRBJ2-4 and V is TRBV20-1, with D maybe TRBD1 (6 bases). Trimming cost V 5 bases and J 14 bases, with 13 bases left between them. Germline V lookup: CDR1 DFQATT, CDR2 SNEGSKA (reference sequence). The CDR3 runs to 10 residues. DNA of the CDR3: TGCAGTGCTTCGATGACAGGCAAGTACTTC. Encoded protein: CSASMTGKYF.

The V and J genes are TRBV11-1 and TRBJ2-3, with 10 bases aligning to TRBD2. The germline V gene encodes CDR1 SGHAT and CDR2 FQDESV (reference sequence). The length of the CDR3 is 15 residues. V shed 5 bases, J shed 3 bases, and the junction held 5 bases outside the gene matches. In nucleotides, the CDR3 is TGTGCCAGCAGCCGATCTAGCGGGAGTACAGATACGCAGTATTTT. This encodes CASSRSSGSTDTQYF.

The V call is TRBV19, the J call TRBJ1-1; D gene ambiguous. Germline V gene lookup returns CDR1 LNHDA and CDR2 SQIVND (reference sequence). V lost 9 bases and J 2 bases, leaving 16 bases between the germline ends. The CDR3 loop spans 14 amino acids. The CDR3 bases are TGTGCCAGCGCCCAGTTGACGGGAAACACTGAAGCTTTCTTT. Its translation: CASAQLTGNTEAFF.

V gene TRBV5-5 combines with J gene TRBJ1-1, with TRBD1 matching 7 bases. The J segment lost 2 bases and the V segment lost 4 bases, leaving 14 bases of the junction unmatched. CDR1 is SGHKS and CDR2 is YYEKEE in the germline V gene (reference sequence). The CDR3 has 17 residues. The CDR3 sequence is CASSPPLEGAFNTEAFF. The DNA for the CDR3 is TGTGCCAGCAGCCCTCCCCTGGAGGGGGCTTTTAACACTGAAGCTTTCTTT.